This TCR beta chain was sequenced during a study of monozygotic twins with inflammatory bowel disease. From germline, CDR1 is KGHDR and CDR2 SFDVKD. The CDR3 runs 18 residues. TCRdb re-called the 5' RACE reads; one entry per CDR3 protein, DNA not given. The clone table shows a few hundred thousand distinct CDR3 sequences, with the ten largest holding just over 2.5%. The total RNA came straight from whole blood, and T cells were not sorted beforehand. Sequenced input: blood. The rearrangement links TRBV24-1 to TRBJ2-3; TCRdb outputs TRBD1, but without DNA this stays unchecked. The receptor was isolated from a human donor with ulcerative colitis or Crohn's disease, or a healthy co-twin of an affected twin (not recorded which). CDR3 protein: CATSESAGGKRVSDTQYF.